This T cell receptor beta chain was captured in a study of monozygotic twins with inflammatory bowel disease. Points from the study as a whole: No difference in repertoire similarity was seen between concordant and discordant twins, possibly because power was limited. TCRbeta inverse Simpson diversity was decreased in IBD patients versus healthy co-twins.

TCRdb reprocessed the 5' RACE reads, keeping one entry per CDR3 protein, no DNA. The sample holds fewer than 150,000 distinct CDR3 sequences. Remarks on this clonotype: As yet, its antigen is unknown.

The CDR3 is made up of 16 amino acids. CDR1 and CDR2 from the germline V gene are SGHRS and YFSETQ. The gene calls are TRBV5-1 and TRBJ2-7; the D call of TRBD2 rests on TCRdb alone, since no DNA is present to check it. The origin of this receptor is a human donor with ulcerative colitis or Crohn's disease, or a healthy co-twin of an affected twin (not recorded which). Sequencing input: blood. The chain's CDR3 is CASSLLTGTATYEQYF. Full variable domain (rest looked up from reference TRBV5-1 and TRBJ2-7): KAGVTQTPRYLIKTRGQQVTLSCSPISGHRSVSWYQQTPGQGLQFLFEYFSETQRNKGNFPGRFSGRQFSNSRSEMNVSTLELGDSALYLCASSLLTGTATYEQYFGPGTRLTVT.